These 4 T cell receptor beta chains were sequenced from one sample in a study of Graves' ophthalmopathy and Graves' hyperthyroidism. Amplification of the TCR beta CDR3 regions used RNA transcripts (as template). After a first-round RT-PCR with HTBI primers, a second-round multiplex PCR was run. MiXCR, applied by TCRdb to the multiplex PCR reads, yields one record per CDR3 protein. The table lists a few hundred thousand distinct CDR3 sequences, over 15% of them singletons. The sequenced material came from peripheral blood. The origin of the receptors is a woman between 18 and 29 years old with stable Graves' hyperthyroidism.

This clonotype occurred many times. The V gene is TRBV19, the J gene TRBJ1-2, with 10 nucleotides matching TRBD1. The V and J ends lost 5 bases and 8 bases, in that order; junction bases with no gene match: 14. CDR1 is LNHDA and CDR2 is SQIVND in the germline V gene (reference sequence). The CDR3 has 16 residues. DNA of the CDR3: TGTGCCAGTAGTCTGAAAGGGACAGGGGCTCGATCCGGCTACACCTTC. It specifies CASSLKGTGARSGYTF.

This clonotype was found many times. This chain uses TRBV2 with TRBJ1-1; 11 positions match TRBD1. This CDR3 is 13 amino acids long. Germline CDR1 SNHLY, CDR2 FYNNEI. V shed 2 bases, J shed 10 bases, and the junction held 3 bases outside the gene matches. The CDR3 loop is CASSESGQGAAFF. The CDR3 DNA is TGTGCCAGCAGTGAAAGTGGACAGGGGGCAGCTTTCTTT.

This clonotype was recorded at least ten times. CDR3 coding DNA: TGCAGTGCTAGAGAGCTACTGCAATCCTACGAGCAGTACTTC. Translation: CSARELLQSYEQYF. The rearrangement joins TRBV20-1 to TRBJ2-7; D gene ambiguous. Trimming left V 0 bases short and J 1 base short, with 10 bases between. The germline gives CDR1 DFQATT, CDR2 SNEGSKA (reference sequence). This CDR3 is 14 amino acids long.

At least ten counts were recorded for this clonotype. V and J are TRBV12-3 or TRBV12-4 and TRBJ1-1, with D perhaps matching TRBD1 (5 bases). The CDR3 is 14 residues long. The V end was cut by 3 bases, the J end by 4 bases, with 12 bases between. This chain's CDR3 is CASSLVGGSTEAFF. The CDR3 DNA follows: TGTGCCAGCAGTTTGGTCGGGGGGAGCACTGAAGCTTTCTTT.